These T cell receptor beta chains were read from a single sample in a study of blood T cell repertoires in COVID-19. This table comes from immunoSEQ multiplex PCR, and its TCRdb copy is limited to in-frame clones, with some not included. Of fewer than 100,000 clones in the sample, around 86% are singletons; the top ten hold around 4.5%. Sequencing was performed on peripheral blood. The receptors were sampled from a woman aged 80 or older with acute or convalescent COVID-19. The CDR3 runs from the conserved cysteine through the conserved F or W. A D gene is named only where the DNA matches it firmly. Size tells how often a clone was seen (once, few, many) or the class of an expanded clone, and some rows leave it out.

d_gene	v_gene	j_gene	abundance	CDR3aa
TRBD2	TRBV7-2	TRBJ2-5	-	CASSLVGAGAPRETQYF
TRBD2	TRBV6-2/TRBV6-3	TRBJ2-3	-	CASSYSRTRADTDTQYF
-	TRBV5-4	TRBJ2-5	-	CASSSGANQETQYF
TRBD1	TRBV6-5	TRBJ2-2	-	CASSWTGGTGELFF
TRBD1	TRBV5-5	TRBJ1-4	-	CASSLAPGQLNEKLFF
-	TRBV7-9	TRBJ1-5	-	CASSLENQPQHF
-	TRBV19	TRBJ2-2	-	CASSSTGTGELFF
TRBD1	TRBV6-5	TRBJ1-2	-	CASSPRQGIVGGYTF
TRBD2	TRBV7-2	TRBJ2-5	-	CASSPRGEQETQYF
-	TRBV27	TRBJ2-5	-	CASSSTGRGTQETQYF
-	TRBV12-3/TRBV12-4	TRBJ1-1	-	CASSLANRIEAFF
TRBD1	TRBV7-2	TRBJ2-2	-	CASSPRGGQVKTGELFF
TRBD1	TRBV2	TRBJ2-1	once	CASKTGTGYNEQFF
TRBD2	TRBV2	TRBJ2-1	-	CASALLAGAGNEQFF
-	TRBV5-4	TRBJ2-3	-	CASSLQGGDTQYF
TRBD2	TRBV7-2	TRBJ2-7	-	CASSSGLAGPYEQYF
TRBD1	TRBV27	TRBJ2-6	-	CASSEWGQGAGANVLTF
-	TRBV20-1	TRBJ2-5	-	CSARSGETQYF
-	TRBV21-1	TRBJ2-7	-	CASSTRQGYYEQYF
-	TRBV5-1	TRBJ2-1	once	CASSGWTEEQFF
-	TRBV18	TRBJ2-1	-	CASSPLGTGRSWEQFF
-	TRBV2	TRBJ2-5	once	CASSPGRGATQETQYF
-	TRBV5-1	TRBJ2-2	-	CASSLLAGRGTGELFF
TRBD1	TRBV6-5	TRBJ2-3	-	CASSMGQGTDTQYF
TRBD1	TRBV18	TRBJ1-5	-	CASSLRDRGGQPQHF
TRBD2	TRBV6-1	TRBJ2-3	few	CASSEAERERDTQYF
-	TRBV5-5	TRBJ1-2	-	CASSLVQGGYGYTF
TRBD1	TRBV6-5	TRBJ1-2	-	CASRGDREGYGYTF
-	TRBV3-1/TRBV3-2	TRBJ1-2	-	CASSPAGGLVSYGYTF
-	TRBV2	TRBJ2-2	-	CASSETATGELFF
TRBD1	TRBV7-2	TRBJ2-2	-	CASSLRGTGIGELFF
TRBD1	TRBV7-6	TRBJ1-4	-	CASSLGERQGGQKLFF
-	TRBV6-1	TRBJ2-1	-	CASSDTGTFYNEQFF
TRBD1	TRBV5-1	TRBJ1-1	few	CASSSQGAPGTEAFF
-	TRBV18	TRBJ1-6	few	CASSPVGAYNSPLHF
TRBD2	TRBV9	TRBJ2-1	-	CASSVIAGGDNEQFF
TRBD2	TRBV11-3	TRBJ2-5	-	CASSLGGLAGAPRETQYF
TRBD2	TRBV30	TRBJ2-7	-	CAWSVQLAGGGEQYF
-	TRBV4-2	TRBJ2-1	-	CASSQDMWEYNEQFF
TRBD1	TRBV6-5	TRBJ1-1	-	CASGGQGENTEAFF
-	TRBV5-1	TRBJ1-2	-	CASSLARRGNYGYTF
-	TRBV10-1	TRBJ2-1	once	CASSDGGGPWNEQFF
-	TRBV12-3/TRBV12-4	TRBJ2-1	-	CASRRLSNEQFF
-	TRBV27	TRBJ1-2	-	CASRGTGLFYGYTF
-	TRBV30	TRBJ1-4	-	CAWSLGETGATNEKLFF
TRBD1	TRBV18	TRBJ1-2	-	CASSLPTGQGYGYTF
-	TRBV27	TRBJ1-5	few	CASSLARVSNQPQHF
TRBD1	TRBV7-2	TRBJ2-7	-	CASRRGTGTSYEQYF